This T cell receptor beta chain was retrieved from a study of cytomegalovirus exposure and HLA in healthy donors (dated by TCRdb to the late 2010s). Describing the broader study: In an earlier analysis of 587 of the donors, less than 350 Gb of sequence data and just under 120 million unique TCR beta sequences from 180 million or so T cells were reported. HLA typing covered class I and class II loci at four-digit resolution. A later analysis re-analyzed previously published TCR beta repertoires from 650 to 800 donors and added high-resolution HLA genotyping to study TCR occurrence patterns. Among over 350 genotyped donors of the cohort, an average of around 240,000 unique TCR beta nucleotide sequences were sequenced per donor, roughly 18% of them non-productive. All discovery cohort repertoires had been generated on a single sequencing platform. Besides the first cohort of around 700 subjects, a separate validation cohort made up of roughly 120 different subjects was used. Genome-wide SNP genotypes for about three fifths of the 666 donors were used in a later genetic analysis, which treated that subset as a discovery cohort. Four to six DR-DQ haplotypes were handled as single units for association and clustering because linkage in the cohort was strong. The study used immunosequencing to profile the T cell repertoires of more than 650 subjects and linked those repertoires to cytomegalovirus serostatus. The genetic ancestry cluster associated with self-reported Caucasian donors included 65% to 90% of the 300 to 450 genotyped donors. Roughly 310 gigabases of sequencing data and 70 million to 85 million unique TCR sequences were included in an early release covering under 650 HLA-typed donors. In an earlier analysis of 587 of the donors, high-throughput TCR beta sequencing was used to judge whether each TCR beta V gene segment behaved as functional or pseudogenic. Typing coverage varied by locus: 629-630 donors for A, B, C, DRB1 and DQB1; about 520 for DQA1; around 610 for DPA1; roughly 450 for DPB1. The study was designed to test whether signatures of past pathogen exposure could be identified by cataloging public T cell receptors. High-throughput TCR immunosequencing, statistical association of individual TCRs with disease status, and machine learning were combined to predict cytomegalovirus infection status. Rather than using new phenotypic data, the later analysis identified candidate immune exposures from TCR beta sequences and from how often those sequences occurred across donors. Donor age, sex, ethnicity and CMV serostatus were compiled alongside the repertoire data. Paper-wide results and their limitations: A later analysis associated some 17,000 TCR beta sequences with specific HLA alleles at a false discovery rate of 0.05. The authors suggested that the approach could potentially be extended to other disease states and immunological phenotypes. A cluster of highly shared sequence variants was judged likely to represent a technical artifact of the sequencing pipeline. Linkage disequilibrium might explain the correlated functional status among segregating V segments, but an unknown experimental factor could not be excluded. A later analysis found that most CMV-associated TCR beta chains appeared HLA-restricted, with HLA associations seemingly driven largely by CMV exposure. An earlier analysis of approximately 540 of the donors showed that most TCR beta V segments appeared in productive rearrangements either about 90% or about 30% of the time, which broadly matched IMGT annotations. Compared with equally common non-associated chains, HLA-associated TCR beta chains in a later analysis were more clonally expanded and had lower generation probabilities. When HLA alleles, especially DR and DQ, strongly co-occurred, TCR associations were difficult to assign to individual alleles. Some IMGT-functional V segments, including TRBV6-2 and TRBV6-3, could not be distinguished by the 87-base-pair reads and were therefore excluded. According to a later genetic analysis, donors in an Asian-associated ancestry cluster had fewer N-insertions in productive TCRs than the approximately 630-donor mean. A total of 150 to 200 TCR beta chains were listed by the study as associated with cytomegalovirus. In vitro tests confirmed that a few of the cytomegalovirus-associated TCR beta chains recognize cytomegalovirus antigens. According to a later analysis, TCR association rates differed among HLA loci, with DRB1 alleles showing the most associated TCRs and HLA-C alleles showing the fewest. This cohort had only TCR beta chains sequenced, and the lack of alpha or paired-chain data limited which features could be detected. Because some donors lacked HLA typing at each locus, the association tests relied only on the typed subset. While some public TCRs were present in many individuals, most TCR sequences turned up only very rarely across donors. Because counts were too low, more than 15 rarely observed V segments, including chromosome 9 orphons, were excluded from the earlier analysis of several hundred of the donors. A further reported finding was that TCR beta sequences accurately predicted the HLA-A and HLA-B alleles for most subjects in the first cohort. Cytomegalovirus status was reported to be diagnosed by the classifier with high specificity and sensitivity in both the original and validation cohorts. Immune exposure information for the cohort was limited to CMV serostatus. Sequencing depth was assumed to be roughly uniform across donors in the presence/absence analyses, though that assumption may not hold. According to a later analysis, parvovirus B19, influenza, CMV and Epstein-Barr virus appeared linked to several top co-occurrence clusters. A later genetic analysis associated a missense DCLRE1C variant with V-gene and J-gene trimming of TCR beta chains, and an independent cohort replicated the association.

Points on this clone: Its cognate antigen has yet to be identified. Base-call qualities are not available, and no considerably larger clone is one nucleotide away.

In total, 666 healthy bone marrow donors made up the cohort. Cohort members were all nominally healthy when sampled, although unrecorded immune exposures were likely present. The donor was CMV seronegative and was included in the group of approximately 350 seronegative cohort members. Every donor gave a peripheral blood sample, and the peripheral blood mononuclear cells from that sample were used for TCR beta sequencing. The Qiagen DNeasy Blood Extraction Kit was used to extract genomic DNA from the blood cell samples. Taken from cysteine to phenylalanine, the CDR3 has 13 residues. CDR3 DNA is the only sequence kept; it has 39 bases, read in frame from the first base. At the junction V is shortened by 4 bases and J by 6 bases, with 10 bases in between. The germline V gene (reference sequence) gives CDR1 as SGHNT and CDR2 as YYREEE. Libraries came from the immunoSEQ multiplex PCR assay. The multiplex PCR relied on a mix of 60 forward primers for TCR Vbeta segments and 13 reverse primers for TCR Jbeta segments. The CDR3 region of rearranged TCR beta genes was amplified from genomic DNA with a multiplex PCR assay. On the Illumina HiSeq System, the amplified TCR beta libraries were sequenced as 87-base-pair reads. As for how the authors treated the data: In a later analysis, some 80 million unique TCR beta chains were counted across the roughly 670 repertoires, and around 10 million of these chains were shared by at least two donors. A nearest-neighbor algorithm error-corrected the raw reads and collapsed the reads into unique sequences, merging closely related sequences to remove PCR and sequencing errors. To assign V, D and J gene segments, CDR3 sequences were aligned to IMGT reference sequences. Each retained sequence needed at least a six-nucleotide match to both a V gene segment and a J gene segment. A rearrangement counted as productive if the CDR3 had no stop codons and remained in frame with V and J, and every other rearrangement counted as non-productive. CDR3 was defined according to IMGT convention as the region running from the second conserved V-encoded cysteine to the conserved J-encoded phenylalanine. The earlier analysis of fewer than 750 of the donors excluded sequences that lacked an unambiguous match to a single V gene segment. In an earlier analysis of almost 600 of the donors, a V segment was called functional when productive rearrangements were above 56.7%, and segregating when the standard deviation between donors exceeded 5%. A statistical classification framework was developed to diagnose cytomegalovirus status using the catalog of TCR beta chain sequences. A later analysis assigned V and J genes by comparing TCR nucleotide sequences with IMGT/GENE-DB human TR gene sequences. In a later analysis, CDR3 sequences and most-parsimonious VDJ recombination scenarios were assigned using the TCRdist pipeline. In a later analysis, every TCR beta chain was defined by the combination of its CDR3 amino acid sequence and its V-gene family, and reads without a unique V-gene family were dropped. A later analysis removed nearly 600 highly shared, low-generation-probability nucleotide sequences to deal with suspected cross-contamination and a sequencing artifact. For each public chain, a later analysis derived a clonal expansion index from normalized ranks of inferred template counts within each repertoire. A later analysis computed generation probabilities with a VDJ recombination model fitted to out-of-frame rearrangements, and checked the results against IGoR. In a later analysis, TCR-TCR, TCR-HLA and TCR-CMV co-occurrence was scored with hypergeometric tests, and a repertoire-size bias correction was applied to TCR pairs. In a later analysis, false discovery rates were estimated by permuting HLA or CMV assignments 20 times. In a later analysis, co-occurring TCRs were grouped using DBSCAN, with TCRdist sequence similarity added in when clustering inside HLA-allele-positive subsets. For co-occurrence clustering, repertoires with fewer than 30,000 or more than 120,000 public chains were excluded, along with a handful of repertoires with anomalous nucleotide sharing. Here the immuneACCESS table is served through TCRdb, limited to in-frame sequences with V and J called. Missing clones are a known gap in these copies; in checked studies unresolved V genes cover under half, and the rest lacks a known reason. V, J and clone size derive from that table, while D and trimming were established from the DNA sequence. Within this sample are 150,000 to 200,000 clones, with about four fifths of them counted one time only. The ten largest clones add up to approximately 0.26% of the sample.

The V and J segments used are TRBV5-4 and TRBJ1-4; too little of a D gene remains to name it. Sequences were obtained from PBMCs. The TCR comes from a boy between 5 and 17 years old in good health and CMV-seronegative. The CDR3 reads as follows: CASSPGSDEKLFF. Read as DNA, the sequence is TGTGCCAGCAGCCCGGGTTCGGATGAAAAACTGTTTTTT.